This T cell receptor beta chain derives from a study of blood T cells in healthy people across ages. Overall study findings and caveats: Versus aged donors, long-lived donors had higher diversity and more naive CD4+ cells.

Primed by a sample-barcoded 5' primer and a J-beta primer mix, a second PCR proceeded for 7 to 11 cycles. Via MiXCR, TCRdb re-called the 5' RACE reads, giving one row per CDR3 protein. The table lists over 750,000 distinct CDR3 sequences, 25% of them singletons, with more than 8.5% in the top ten. Trimming removed 0 bases at V and 0 bases at J, with 10 bases between. CDR1 DFQATT and CDR2 SNEGSKA come from the germline V gene (reference sequence). This CDR3 region has 15 residues. On this clonotype: Its cognate antigen is unknown.

In addition, the sample was reused for a study of T cells of mothers and their children.

The V gene is TRBV20-1, the J gene TRBJ2-3; D may be TRBD1 (5 bases). The sequencing sample was made of blood. The receptor comes from a boy younger than 18 in good health. Here the CDR3 DNA reads TGCAGTGCTAGAGATCTCGACAGTAGCACAGATACGCAGTATTTT. Protein sequence: CSARDLDSSTDTQYF.